Sequencing of this T cell receptor (beta chain) was carried out in a study of blood T cell repertoires in COVID-19. Study information: Both acute and convalescent COVID-19 samples were obtained from the United States, Italy and Spain. PBMCs, B-cell-depleted T cells, or T cells were the source of the cDNA or gDNA that made up the material.

In the study's own analysis: Reference gene primers were amplified, and this amplification served to estimate nucleated cell counts. Sequenced by immunoSEQ multiplex PCR; TCRdb stores in-frame clones only, minus some. V and J calls and clone size come straight from that table; D and trimming were deduced from the DNA. The table lists about 240,000 clones, about four fifths of them singletons. With 6 bases clipped from V and 6 bases from J, the junction kept 19 bases outside the gene matches. Germline assignment: CDR1 MNHEY and CDR2 SMNVEV (reference sequence). The CDR3 totals 18 residues. The chain carries TRBV27 and TRBJ2-1, with 8 bases aligning to TRBD2. This clonotype was obtained from a man aged 25-40 years who had recovered from COVID-19. The sample consisted of peripheral blood. CDR3 sequence: CASRGRRAGEPISNEQFF. Here the CDR3 DNA reads TGTGCCAGCAGGGGTAGAAGAGCGGGGGAGCCAATATCCAATGAGCAGTTCTTC.